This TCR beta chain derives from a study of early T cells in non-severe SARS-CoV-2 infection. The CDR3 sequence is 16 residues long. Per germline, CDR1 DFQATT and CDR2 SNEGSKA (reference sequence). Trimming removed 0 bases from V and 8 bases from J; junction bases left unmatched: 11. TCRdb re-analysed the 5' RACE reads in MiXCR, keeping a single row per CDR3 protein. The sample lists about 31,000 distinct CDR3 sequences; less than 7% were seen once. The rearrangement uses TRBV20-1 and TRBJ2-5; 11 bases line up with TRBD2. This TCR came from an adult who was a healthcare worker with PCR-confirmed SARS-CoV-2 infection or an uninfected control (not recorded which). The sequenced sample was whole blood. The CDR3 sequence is CSARDRRTGTSGTQYF. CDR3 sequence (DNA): TGCAGTGCTAGAGATAGAAGAACAGGGACTAGCGGTACCCAGTACTTC.